A single T cell receptor beta chain is shown here with its context. Its antigen is unknown. Other DNA sequences of this sample code for an identical CDR3. The CD4+ fraction was divided into a CD45RA+ naive subset and a CD45RA-negative memory subset. This sample is drawn from a study of shared clonotypes between healthy human individuals. Study at large: Each donor's CD8 memory used one plate, CD8 naive two, each CD4 subset three. Study observations and caveats: The study generally estimated greater richness for naive than memory subsets.

The V and J ends lost 2 bases and 3 bases respectively, with 9 bases between them. CDR3 length: 13 residues. Germline CDR1 and CDR2: GTSNPN and SVGIG (reference sequence). Each sorted subset replicate got 200 ng genomic DNA, 25,000 to 30,000 genomes. Some clones are missing from TCRdb's copy, which holds only in-frame ones; the method was immunoSEQ multiplex PCR. The top ten clones hold 0.1% to 0.15% of a sample with more than 2 million clones, 85% to 95% of them seen once. Sequencing was performed on naive CD4+ T cells sorted from blood. This sample's subset: CD45RA+ positively selected. The receptor's source is a man between 18 and 35 years old in good health. The chain combines TRBV30 with TRBJ2-3; D perhaps matches TRBD2 (6 bases). The CDR3 sequence: CAWSLRGTDTQYF. The DNA for the CDR3 is TGTGCCTGGAGTTTGCGGGGTACAGATACGCAGTATTTT.